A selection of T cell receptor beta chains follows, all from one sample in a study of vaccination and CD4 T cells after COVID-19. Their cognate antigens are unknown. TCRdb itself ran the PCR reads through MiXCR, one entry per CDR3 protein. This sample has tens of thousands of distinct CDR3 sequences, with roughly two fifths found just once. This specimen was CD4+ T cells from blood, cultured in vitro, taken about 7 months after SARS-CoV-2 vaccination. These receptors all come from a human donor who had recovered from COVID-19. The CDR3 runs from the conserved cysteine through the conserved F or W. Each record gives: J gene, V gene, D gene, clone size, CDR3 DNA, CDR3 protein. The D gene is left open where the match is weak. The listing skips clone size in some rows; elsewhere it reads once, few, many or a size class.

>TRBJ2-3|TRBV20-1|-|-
TGCAGTGCTAGTCGACCCCTTAGCACAGATACGCAGTATTTT
CSASRPLSTDTQYF
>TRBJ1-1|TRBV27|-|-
TGTGCCAGCAGCCTTGGCGGGGGCACTGAAGCTTTCTTT
CASSLGGGTEAFF
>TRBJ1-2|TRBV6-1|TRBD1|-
TGTGCCAGCAGGACAGGGGACTATGGCTACACCTTC
CASRTGDYGYTF
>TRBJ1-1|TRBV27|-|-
TGTGCCAGCAGACATCCCCCGGGACGGGGGAACACTGAAGCTTTCTTT
CASRHPPGRGNTEAFF
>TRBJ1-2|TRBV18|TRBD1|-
TGTGCCAGCTCACCAGGACAGGGGCAAGGGTATGGCTACACCTTC
CASSPGQGQGYGYTF
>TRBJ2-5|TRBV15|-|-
TGTGCCACCAGCAGAGATCGGGGGCTAGCAGAGACCCAGTACTTC
CATSRDRGLAETQYF
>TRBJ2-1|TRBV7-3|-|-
TGTGCCAGCAGCTTAAAGGGTTCCTACAATGAGCAGTTCTTC
CASSLKGSYNEQFF
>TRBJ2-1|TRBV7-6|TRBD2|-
TGTGCCAACAGCTTAGCGGCTAGCGGGGACAATGAGCAGTTCTTC
CANSLAASGDNEQFF
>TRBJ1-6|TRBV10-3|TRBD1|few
TGTGCCATCAGACAGGGGGCCAATTCACCCCTCCACTTT
CAIRQGANSPLHF
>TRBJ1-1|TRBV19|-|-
TGTGCCAGTAGTATTACCGATAACACTGAAGCTTTCTTT
CASSITDNTEAFF
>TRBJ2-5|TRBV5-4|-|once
TGTGCCAGCAGCTCCGGGGGGCAGGTAGAGACCCAGTACTTC
CASSSGGQVETQYF
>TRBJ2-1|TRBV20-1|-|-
TGCAGTGCTTCTAGTCCCTACAATGAGCAGTTCTTC
CSASSPYNEQFF
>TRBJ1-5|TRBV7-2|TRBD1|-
TGTGCCAGCAGCCAGGGGGCAGGGTGGGGTCAGCCCCAGCATTTT
CASSQGAGWGQPQHF
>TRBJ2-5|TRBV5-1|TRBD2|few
TGCGCCAGCAGCTTACTTAGCGGGGGGCAAGAGACCCAGTACTTC
CASSLLSGGQETQYF
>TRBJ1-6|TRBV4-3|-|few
TGCGCCAGCAGCCAAGATTTCGAGAGTTCACCCCTCCACTTT
CASSQDFESSPLHF
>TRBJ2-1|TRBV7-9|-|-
TGTGCCAGCAGCGCAACTAGTCTTCATGAGCAGTTCTTC
CASSATSLHEQFF
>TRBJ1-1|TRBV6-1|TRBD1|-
TGTGCCAGCAGCTCACAGGGGGCTGGTACTGAAGCTTTCTTT
CASSSQGAGTEAFF
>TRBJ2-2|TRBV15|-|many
TGTGCCACCAGCAGACCAAAGGATGGGCCCGGGGAGCTGTTTTTT
CATSRPKDGPGELFF
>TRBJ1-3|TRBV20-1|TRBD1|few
TGCAGTGCCAGACAGGGGACAGGCCGCTCTGGAAACACCATATATTTT
CSARQGTGRSGNTIYF
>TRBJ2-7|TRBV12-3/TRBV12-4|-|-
TGTGCCAGCAACCAAGGGGGGGGACCCTACGAGCAGTACTTC
CASNQGGGPYEQYF
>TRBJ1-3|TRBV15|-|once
TGTGCCACCAGCAGAGGACTTACGGGGACTGGAAACACCATATATTTT
CATSRGLTGTGNTIYF
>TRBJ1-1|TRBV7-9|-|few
TGTGCCAGCAGCCCACTGGGGGGGGGAAACACTGAAGCTTTCTTT
CASSPLGGGNTEAFF
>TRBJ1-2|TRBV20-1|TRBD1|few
TGCAGTGCTCCTCTTCCGGGACAGGGTGACTATGGCTACACCTTC
CSAPLPGQGDYGYTF
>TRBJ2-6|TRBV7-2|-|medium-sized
TGTGCCAGCAGCTTGAGGGTTCTCTCTGGGGCCAACGTCCTGACTTTC
CASSLRVLSGANVLTF
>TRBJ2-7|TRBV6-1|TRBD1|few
TGTGCCAGCAGCCAGATTCGGGGACAGGGGGCTTCGTACGAGCAGTACTTC
CASSQIRGQGASYEQYF
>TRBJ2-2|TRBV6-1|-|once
TGTGCCAGCAGTGAACGCGATTGGGGGTACACCGGGGAGCTGTTTTTT
CASSERDWGYTGELFF
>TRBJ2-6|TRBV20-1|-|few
TGCAGTGCCTATTGGGCTGGGGCCAACGTCCTGACTTTC
CSAYWAGANVLTF
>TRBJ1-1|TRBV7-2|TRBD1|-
TGTGCCAGCAGCTTTAGACAGGGACAGGGTGTTCGGGCTGAAGCTTTCTTT
CASSFRQGQGVRAEAFF
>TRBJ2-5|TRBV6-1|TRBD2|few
TGTGCCAGCAGTACGAGACTAGCGGGAGGAGAGACCCAGTACTTC
CASSTRLAGGETQYF
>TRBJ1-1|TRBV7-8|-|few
TGTGCCAGCAGCTTAGAACTCGGGTCCGGGACTGAAGCTTTCTTT
CASSLELGSGTEAFF
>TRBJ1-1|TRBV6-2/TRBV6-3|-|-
TGTGCCAGCAGTTACCCAGGGGACATGAACACTGAAGCTTTCTTT
CASSYPGDMNTEAFF
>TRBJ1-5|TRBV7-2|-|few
TGTGCCAGCAGCTTAGGGCAGCTCAATCAGCCCCAGCATTTT
CASSLGQLNQPQHF
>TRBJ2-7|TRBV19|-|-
TGTGCCAGTAGTTGGGACAGCGGGTGGGACGAGCAGTACTTC
CASSWDSGWDEQYF
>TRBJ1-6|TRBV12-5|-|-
TGTGCTAGTGCCAAGGACAGCCATAATTCACCCCTCCACTTT
CASAKDSHNSPLHF
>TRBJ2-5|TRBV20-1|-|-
TGCAGTGGATTTGCGGGACAAGAGACCCAGTACTTC
CSGFAGQETQYF
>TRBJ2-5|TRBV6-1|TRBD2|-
TGTGCCAGCAGGGTTCTAGCGGGAGGAAACCAAGAGACCCAGTACTTC
CASRVLAGGNQETQYF
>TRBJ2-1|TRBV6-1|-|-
TGTGCCAGCAGAGACCGGGACTCCCACAATGAGCAGTTCTTC
CASRDRDSHNEQFF
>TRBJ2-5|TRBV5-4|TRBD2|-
TGTGCCAGCAGCCCGGGACTAGCGGGCGTCCAAGAGACCCAGTACTTC
CASSPGLAGVQETQYF
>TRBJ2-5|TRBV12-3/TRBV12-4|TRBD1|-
TGTGCCAGCAGAATGACAGGGTCGGAGACCCAGTACTTC
CASRMTGSETQYF
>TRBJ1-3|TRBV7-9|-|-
TGTGCCAGCAGCCCGTACAGCTCTGGAAACACCATATATTTT
CASSPYSSGNTIYF
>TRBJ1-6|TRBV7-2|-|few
TGTGCCAGCAGCCCCCAGGGGTTTATTGAAAATTCACCCCTCCACTTT
CASSPQGFIENSPLHF
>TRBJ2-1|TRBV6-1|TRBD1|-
TGTGCCAGCGGGGGACAGCCCTCCTACAATGAGCAGTTCTTC
CASGGQPSYNEQFF
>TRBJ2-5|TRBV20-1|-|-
TGCAGTGCTATACCAACCCTAGGGGTAACCCAGTACTTC
CSAIPTLGVTQYF
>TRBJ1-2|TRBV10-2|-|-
TGCGCCAGCAGAGACAGCTCAAGGGCCCATGGCTACACCTTC
CASRDSSRAHGYTF
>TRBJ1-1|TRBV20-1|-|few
TGCAGTGCTAGAAGAATGAACACTGAAGCTTTCTTT
CSARRMNTEAFF
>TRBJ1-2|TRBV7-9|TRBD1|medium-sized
TGTGCCAGCAGCTTAGTAGCGACAGGGCAGGTTGGCTACACCTTC
CASSLVATGQVGYTF
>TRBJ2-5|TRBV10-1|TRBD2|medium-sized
TGCGCCAGCAGTCGGACTAGCGGGAGGGCCGAGACCCAGTACTTC
CASSRTSGRAETQYF
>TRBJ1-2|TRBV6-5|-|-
TGTGCCAGCAGTTACTCGATTTGGATGACAGGCGACATCCCGGACCATGGCTACACCTTC
CASSYSIWMTGDIPDHGYTF